This T cell receptor beta chain was captured in a study of blood T cells in healthy people across ages. Study context: Per two T cells, template switching captured roughly one barcoded beta molecule.

This clonotype was detected only a few times. For the second PCR, which ran for 7 to 11 cycles, a sample-barcoded 5' primer and a J-beta primer mix were used. Each CDR3 protein is one row after TCRdb ran MiXCR on the 5' RACE reads. Of 790,000 or so distinct CDR3 sequences in the sample, more than 35% are singletons; the top ten hold 15% to 20%. Isolation yielded PBMCs, at least 7 million per sample, in every case. Trimming left V 6 bases short and J 1 base short, with 10 bases between. This CDR3 is 14 amino acids long. Germline V lookup: CDR1 DFQATT, CDR2 SNEGSKA (reference sequence). J is TRBJ2-6 and V is TRBV20-1; possibly TRBD1 for D (6 bases). Sequencing was performed on blood. The clonotype comes from a man at least 80 years old in good health. The CDR3 region has the DNA TGCAGTGCGAGCAGGGGTTCTGGGGCCAACGTCCTGACTTTC. Amino acids: CSASRGSGANVLTF.